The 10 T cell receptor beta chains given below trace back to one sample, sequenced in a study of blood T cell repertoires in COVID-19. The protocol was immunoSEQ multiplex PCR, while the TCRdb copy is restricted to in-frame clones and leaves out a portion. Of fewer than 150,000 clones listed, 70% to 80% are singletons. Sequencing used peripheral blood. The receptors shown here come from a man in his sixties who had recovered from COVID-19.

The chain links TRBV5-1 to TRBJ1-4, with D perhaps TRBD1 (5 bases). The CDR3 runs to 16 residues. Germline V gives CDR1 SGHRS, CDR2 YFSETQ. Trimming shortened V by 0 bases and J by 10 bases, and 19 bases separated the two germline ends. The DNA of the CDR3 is TGCGCCAGCAGCTTGGGCACGGCAGGGAGGGAAGGAAAACTGTTTTTT. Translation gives CASSLGTAGREGKLFF.

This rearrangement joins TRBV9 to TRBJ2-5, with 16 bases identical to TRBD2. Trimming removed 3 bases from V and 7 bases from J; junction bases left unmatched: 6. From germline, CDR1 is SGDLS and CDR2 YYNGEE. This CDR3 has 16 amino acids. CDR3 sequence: CASSAGTSGGAGTQYF. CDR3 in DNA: TGTGCCAGCAGCGCCGGGACTAGCGGGGGGGCCGGGACCCAGTACTTC.

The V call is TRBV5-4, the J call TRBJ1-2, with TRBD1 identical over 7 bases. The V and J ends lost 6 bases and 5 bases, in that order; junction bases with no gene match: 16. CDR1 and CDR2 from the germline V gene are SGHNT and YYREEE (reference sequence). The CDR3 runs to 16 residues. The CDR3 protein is CASNSLTGTGEYGYTF. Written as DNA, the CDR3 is TGTGCCAGCAATTCTCTGACAGGGACCGGGGAATATGGCTACACCTTC.

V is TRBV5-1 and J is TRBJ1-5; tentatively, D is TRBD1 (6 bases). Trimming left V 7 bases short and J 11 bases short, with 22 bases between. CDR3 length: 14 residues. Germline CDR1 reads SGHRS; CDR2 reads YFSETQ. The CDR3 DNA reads TGCGCCAGCCAAGAAGGGGCAGGGGCAGGGGCCCAGCATTTT. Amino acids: CASQEGAGAGAQHF.

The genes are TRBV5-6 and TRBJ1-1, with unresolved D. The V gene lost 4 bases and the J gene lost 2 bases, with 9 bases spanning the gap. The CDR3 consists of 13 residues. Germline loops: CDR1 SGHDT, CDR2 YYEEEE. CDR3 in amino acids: CASSQTLNTEAFF. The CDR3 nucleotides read TGTGCCAGCAGCCAGACACTTAACACTGAAGCTTTCTTT.

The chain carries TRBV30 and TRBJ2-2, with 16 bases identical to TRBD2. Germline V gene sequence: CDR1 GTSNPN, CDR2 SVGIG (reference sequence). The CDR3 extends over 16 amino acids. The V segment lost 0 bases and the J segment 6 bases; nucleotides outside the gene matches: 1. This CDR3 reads CAWSVGTSGRAGELFF. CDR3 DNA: TGTGCCTGGAGTGTTGGGACTAGCGGGAGGGCCGGGGAGCTGTTTTTT.

The CDR3 DNA follows: TGCGCCAGCAGTCCCGCGACAGGGGCAATTATCACTGAAGCTTTCTTT. Translating gives CASSPATGAIITEAFF. The rearrangement joins TRBV5-1 to TRBJ1-1, with 8 bases matching TRBD1. The CDR3 totals 16 residues. The germline V gene encodes CDR1 SGHRS and CDR2 YFSETQ. Trimming took 5 bases from V and 4 from J; bases not matched to a gene: 13.

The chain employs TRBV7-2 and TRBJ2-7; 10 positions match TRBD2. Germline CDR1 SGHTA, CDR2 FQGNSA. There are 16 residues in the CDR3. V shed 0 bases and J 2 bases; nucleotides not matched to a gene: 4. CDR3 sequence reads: CASSLAFTSGAYEQYF. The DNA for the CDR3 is TGTGCCAGCAGCTTAGCGTTCACTAGCGGGGCCTACGAGCAGTACTTC. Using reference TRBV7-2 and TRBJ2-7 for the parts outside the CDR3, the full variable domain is GAGVSQSPSNKVTEKGKDVELRCDPISGHTALYWYRQSLGQGLEFLIYFQGNSAPDKSGLPSDRFSAERTGGSVSTLTIQRTQQEDSAVYLCASSLAFTSGAYEQYFGPGTRLTVT.

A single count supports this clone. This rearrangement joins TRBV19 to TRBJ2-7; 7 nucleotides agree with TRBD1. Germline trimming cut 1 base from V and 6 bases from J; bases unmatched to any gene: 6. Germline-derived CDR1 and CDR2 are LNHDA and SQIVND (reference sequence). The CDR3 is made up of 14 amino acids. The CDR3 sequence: CASSIGDREGEQYF. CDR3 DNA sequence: TGTGCCAGTAGTATAGGTGACAGGGAAGGCGAGCAGTACTTC.

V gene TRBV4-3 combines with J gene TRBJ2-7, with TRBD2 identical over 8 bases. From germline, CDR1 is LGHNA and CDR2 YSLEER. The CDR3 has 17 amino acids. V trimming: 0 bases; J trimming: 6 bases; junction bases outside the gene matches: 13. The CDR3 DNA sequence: TGCGCCAGCAGCCAAGATCCCCATGGCGGGGGGCTAGGCGAGCAGTACTTC. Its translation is CASSQDPHGGGLGEQYF.